Listed below are T cell receptor beta chains from one sample, sequenced in a study of OX40 agonist ivuxolimab in advanced cancers. Sequencing used immunoSEQ multiplex PCR; TCRdb keeps in-frame clones, though not all of them. The data contain 37,000 or so clones, 85% to 90% of them singletons. The sample was CD4+ or CD8+ T cells sorted from blood, taken in a trial of the OX40 agonist ivuxolimab. Every receptor here comes from an adult with an advanced solid tumor such as melanoma, head and neck, liver or kidney cancer. CDR3s leave out the opening cysteine and the closing phenylalanine or tryptophan.

j_gene: TRBJ2-4; v_gene: TRBV19; CDR3aa: ASSIGPIQY
j_gene: TRBJ2-2; v_gene: TRBV28; CDR3aa: ASSWGQGPTGELF
j_gene: TRBJ2-6; v_gene: TRBV19; CDR3aa: ASSAGANVLT
j_gene: TRBJ2-3; v_gene: TRBV5-1; CDR3aa: ASTIAAGPTGIGTQY
j_gene: TRBJ1-5; v_gene: TRBV18; CDR3aa: ASSPAGPSNQPQH
j_gene: TRBJ2-2; v_gene: TRBV27; CDR3aa: ASSLWGNTGELF
j_gene: TRBJ1-2; v_gene: TRBV21-1; CDR3aa: ASSPLEAVDYGYT
j_gene: TRBJ1-3; v_gene: TRBV4-1; CDR3aa: ASSPPGRGSGNTIY
j_gene: TRBJ2-5; v_gene: TRBV7-7; CDR3aa: ASSLGSLQETQY
j_gene: TRBJ1-2; v_gene: TRBV5-4; CDR3aa: ASKRPGGLHYT
j_gene: TRBJ1-2; v_gene: TRBV11-2; CDR3aa: ASSFVGGDGYT
j_gene: TRBJ2-1; v_gene: TRBV6-1; CDR3aa: ASTGGSGSYNEQF
j_gene: TRBJ1-4; v_gene: TRBV5-1; CDR3aa: ASTEGPYRTAEKLF
j_gene: TRBJ2-3; v_gene: TRBV10-1; CDR3aa: ASSVSGGVGTDTQY
j_gene: TRBJ1-1; v_gene: TRBV14; CDR3aa: ASSLNRGLTNTEAF
j_gene: TRBJ2-3; v_gene: TRBV6-6; CDR3aa: ASIQSGGGQY
j_gene: TRBJ2-5; v_gene: TRBV6-5; CDR3aa: ASRKRGVQETQY
j_gene: TRBJ1-1; v_gene: TRBV27; CDR3aa: ASSLLWGDTEAF
j_gene: TRBJ2-3; v_gene: TRBV7-2; CDR3aa: ASSPRASGAVDTQY
j_gene: TRBJ1-1; v_gene: TRBV12-2; CDR3aa: ASRLARQVRDTEAF
j_gene: TRBJ1-1; v_gene: TRBV30; CDR3aa: AWGFYSRDYNTEAF
j_gene: TRBJ1-1; v_gene: TRBV5-5; CDR3aa: ASSPLGPGNTEAF
j_gene: TRBJ1-2; v_gene: TRBV7-2; CDR3aa: ASSFSRQYGYT
j_gene: TRBJ1-1; v_gene: TRBV6-1; CDR3aa: ASSDVGMNTEAF
j_gene: TRBJ2-7; v_gene: TRBV4-2; CDR3aa: ASSQGQGASYEQY
j_gene: TRBJ2-7; v_gene: TRBV6-1; CDR3aa: ASSVGIQGIYEQY
j_gene: TRBJ2-3; v_gene: TRBV4-2; CDR3aa: ASSQGTSGAVTDTQY
j_gene: TRBJ2-1; v_gene: TRBV4-1; CDR3aa: ASSQELRHPI
j_gene: TRBJ2-1; v_gene: TRBV7-2; CDR3aa: ASSRTGTTYNEQF
j_gene: TRBJ1-1; v_gene: TRBV5-6; CDR3aa: ASSPDRDTEAF
j_gene: TRBJ1-6; v_gene: TRBV5-1; CDR3aa: ASSFAPSLSVNSPLH
j_gene: TRBJ1-1; v_gene: TRBV5-1; CDR3aa: ASSLQAQNTEAF
j_gene: TRBJ1-2; v_gene: TRBV19; CDR3aa: ASSPSGGHYGYT
j_gene: TRBJ1-2; v_gene: TRBV28; CDR3aa: ASSPRTDYT
j_gene: TRBJ2-5; v_gene: TRBV7-2; CDR3aa: ASSLEGGETQY
j_gene: TRBJ1-2; v_gene: TRBV2; CDR3aa: ASRAGTGYT
j_gene: TRBJ1-2; v_gene: TRBV4-1; CDR3aa: ASSQTGKTYGYT
j_gene: TRBJ2-7; v_gene: TRBV9; CDR3aa: ASSVDRGEQY
j_gene: TRBJ2-6; v_gene: TRBV10-2; CDR3aa: ASGGGANVLT
j_gene: TRBJ2-2; v_gene: TRBV4-3; CDR3aa: ASSQGQGNTGELF
j_gene: TRBJ2-3; v_gene: TRBV5-1; CDR3aa: ASSYTSGGRGVTDTQY
j_gene: TRBJ2-2; v_gene: TRBV7-3; CDR3aa: ASSPTTAAHRTGELF
j_gene: TRBJ2-4; v_gene: TRBV6-4; CDR3aa: ASSDSAGRNIQY
j_gene: TRBJ1-4; v_gene: TRBV29-1; CDR3aa: SVVSRGAGEKLF
j_gene: TRBJ1-5; v_gene: TRBV21-1; CDR3aa: ASSKGEGTPSPGNQPQH
j_gene: TRBJ1-3; v_gene: TRBV4-2; CDR3aa: ASSQLVSDRETSHSGNTIY
j_gene: TRBJ2-2; v_gene: TRBV9; CDR3aa: ASSAETSTGELF
j_gene: TRBJ1-3; v_gene: TRBV6-1; CDR3aa: ASSFRGRGNAIY
j_gene: TRBJ1-4; v_gene: TRBV7-9; CDR3aa: ASSSDRGETLF
j_gene: TRBJ1-5; v_gene: TRBV11-2; CDR3aa: ASSTDRDKPQH
j_gene: TRBJ2-3; v_gene: TRBV5-1; CDR3aa: ASSSRQGTDTQY
j_gene: TRBJ2-7; v_gene: TRBV27; CDR3aa: ASSLNGRDYEQY
j_gene: TRBJ1-4; v_gene: TRBV7-2; CDR3aa: ASSSSIHRGGDEKLF
j_gene: TRBJ2-7; v_gene: TRBV30; CDR3aa: AWSVQRGYYEQY
j_gene: TRBJ1-5; v_gene: TRBV7-2; CDR3aa: ASSFEGSNQPQH
j_gene: TRBJ2-5; v_gene: TRBV6-6; CDR3aa: ASTKLASQETQY
j_gene: TRBJ2-7; v_gene: TRBV11-2; CDR3aa: ASSHGLAGRKIYEQY
j_gene: TRBJ2-1; v_gene: TRBV7-8; CDR3aa: ASSLVAGGTYNEQF
j_gene: TRBJ2-7; v_gene: TRBV7-2; CDR3aa: ASSLARDSYEQY
j_gene: TRBJ2-3; v_gene: TRBV5-4; CDR3aa: ASSTPGEGADTQY